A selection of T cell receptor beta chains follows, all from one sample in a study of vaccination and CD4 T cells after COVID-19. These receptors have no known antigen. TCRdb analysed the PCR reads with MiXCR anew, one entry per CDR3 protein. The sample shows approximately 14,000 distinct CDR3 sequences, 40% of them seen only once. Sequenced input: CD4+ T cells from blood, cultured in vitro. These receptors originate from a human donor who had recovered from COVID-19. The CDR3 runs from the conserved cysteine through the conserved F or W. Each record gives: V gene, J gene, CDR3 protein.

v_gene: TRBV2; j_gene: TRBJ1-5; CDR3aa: CASMRQGNQPQHF
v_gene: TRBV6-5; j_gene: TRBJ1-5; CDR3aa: CASSYLVGNSNQPQHF
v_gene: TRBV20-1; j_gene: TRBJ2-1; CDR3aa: CSAGGLSLRGEQFF
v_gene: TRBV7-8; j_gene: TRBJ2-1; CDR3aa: CASSLIYSRADEQFF
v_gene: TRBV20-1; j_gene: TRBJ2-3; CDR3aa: CSAHHRWTSGTSTDTQYF
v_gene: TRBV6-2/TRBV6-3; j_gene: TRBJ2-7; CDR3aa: CASRIAGENYEQYF
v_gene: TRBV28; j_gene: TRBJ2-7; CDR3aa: CASSSGGQKAYEQYF
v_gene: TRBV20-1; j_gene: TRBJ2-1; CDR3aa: CSATLPLAGVGNEQFF
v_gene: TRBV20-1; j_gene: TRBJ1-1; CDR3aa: CSARSWTGAPNTEAFF
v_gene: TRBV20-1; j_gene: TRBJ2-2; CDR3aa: CSASSSATANTGELFF
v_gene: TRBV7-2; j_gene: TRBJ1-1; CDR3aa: CASSSRQGLTEAFF
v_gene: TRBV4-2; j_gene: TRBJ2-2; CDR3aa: CASSQGGESTGELFF
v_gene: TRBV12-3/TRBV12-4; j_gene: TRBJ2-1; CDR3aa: CASRAQGSGYNEQFF
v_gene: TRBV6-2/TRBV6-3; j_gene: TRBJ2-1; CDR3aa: CASSGRRNEQFF
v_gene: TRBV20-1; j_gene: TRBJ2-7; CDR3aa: CSAQVGLASYEQYF
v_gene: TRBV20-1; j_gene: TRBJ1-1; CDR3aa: CSARDRTGNTEAFF
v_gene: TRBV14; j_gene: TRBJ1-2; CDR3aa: CASSEGALNGYTF
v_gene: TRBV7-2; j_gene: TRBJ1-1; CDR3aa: CASSRVRNTEAFF
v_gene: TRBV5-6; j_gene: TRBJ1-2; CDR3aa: CASSIGPQGAAGYTF
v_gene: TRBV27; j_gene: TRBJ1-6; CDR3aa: CASSYQVSGVFNSPLHF
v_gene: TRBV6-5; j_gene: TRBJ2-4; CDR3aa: CASSYRASQNIQYF
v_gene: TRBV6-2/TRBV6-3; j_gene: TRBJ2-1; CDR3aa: CASREPAHNEQFF
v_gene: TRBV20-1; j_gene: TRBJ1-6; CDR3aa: CSASFVQDNSPLHF
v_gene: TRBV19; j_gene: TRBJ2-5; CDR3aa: CASRDTGVETQYF
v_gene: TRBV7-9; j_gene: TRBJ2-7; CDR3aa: CASSLNSGSPEQYF
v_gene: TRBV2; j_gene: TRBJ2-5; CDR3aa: CASTATGGGETQYF
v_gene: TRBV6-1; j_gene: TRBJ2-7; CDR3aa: CASIPRDKSYEQYF
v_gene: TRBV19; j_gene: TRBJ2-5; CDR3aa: CASSEAETQYF
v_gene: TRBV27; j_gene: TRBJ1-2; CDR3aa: CASSWDRAYGYTF
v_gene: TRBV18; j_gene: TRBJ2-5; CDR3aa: CASSPLKTSQAETQYF
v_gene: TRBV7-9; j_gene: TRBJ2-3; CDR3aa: CASMPNPDTQYF
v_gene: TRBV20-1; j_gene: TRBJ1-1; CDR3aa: CSANTWNTEAFF
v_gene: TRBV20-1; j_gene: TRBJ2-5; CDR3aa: CSAISGTSASETQYF
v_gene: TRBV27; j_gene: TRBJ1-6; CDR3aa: CASFTGDSPLHF
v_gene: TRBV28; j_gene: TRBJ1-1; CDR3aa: CASRVGSMNTEAFF
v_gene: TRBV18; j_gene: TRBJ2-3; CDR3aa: CASSPSQGQSTDTQYF
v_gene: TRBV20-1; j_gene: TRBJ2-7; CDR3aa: CSATAGSLAPSYEQYF
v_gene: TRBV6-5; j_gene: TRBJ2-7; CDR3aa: CASSYSSGLAGGSYEQYF
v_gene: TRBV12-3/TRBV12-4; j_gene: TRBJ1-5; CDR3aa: CASSLYVLGQESIRRNQPQHF
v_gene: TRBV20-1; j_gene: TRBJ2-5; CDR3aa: CSANPSGSGVETQYF
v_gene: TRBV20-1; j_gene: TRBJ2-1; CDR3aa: CSARDLVPNEQFF
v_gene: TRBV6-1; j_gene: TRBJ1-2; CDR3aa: CASSPSKNYGYTF
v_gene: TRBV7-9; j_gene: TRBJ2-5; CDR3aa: CASSLDNKETQYF
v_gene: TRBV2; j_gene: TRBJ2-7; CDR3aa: CASSLGLAAHYEQYF
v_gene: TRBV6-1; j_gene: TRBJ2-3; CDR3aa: CASSPGGGGRRADTQYF